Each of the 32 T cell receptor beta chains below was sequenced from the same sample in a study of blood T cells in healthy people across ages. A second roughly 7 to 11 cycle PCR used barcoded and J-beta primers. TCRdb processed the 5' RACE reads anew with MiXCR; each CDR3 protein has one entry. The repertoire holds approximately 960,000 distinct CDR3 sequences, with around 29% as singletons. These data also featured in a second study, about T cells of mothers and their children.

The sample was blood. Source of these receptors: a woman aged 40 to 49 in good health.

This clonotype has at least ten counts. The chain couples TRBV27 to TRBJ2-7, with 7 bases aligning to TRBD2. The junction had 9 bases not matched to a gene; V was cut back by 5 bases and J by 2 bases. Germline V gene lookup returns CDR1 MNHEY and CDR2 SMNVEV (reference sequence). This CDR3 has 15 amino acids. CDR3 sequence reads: CASSPGGGITYEQYF. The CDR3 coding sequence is TGTGCCAGCAGTCCGGGGGGTGGGATTACCTACGAGCAGTACTTC.

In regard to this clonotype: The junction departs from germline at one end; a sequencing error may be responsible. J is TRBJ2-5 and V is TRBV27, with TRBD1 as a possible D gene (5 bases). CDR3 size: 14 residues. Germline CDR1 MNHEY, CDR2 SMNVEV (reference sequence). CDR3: CTSSSAQGIRTQYF. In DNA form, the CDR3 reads TGTACCAGCAGTTCCGCGCAGGGTATCAGGACCCAGTACTTC.

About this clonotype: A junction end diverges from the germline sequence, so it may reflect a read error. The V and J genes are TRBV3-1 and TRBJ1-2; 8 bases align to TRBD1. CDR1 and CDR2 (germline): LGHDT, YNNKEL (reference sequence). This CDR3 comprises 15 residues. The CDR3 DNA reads TGTGCCGGCAGCCAAGAAGTGGACAGGGTCTATGGCTACACCTTC. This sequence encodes CAGSQEVDRVYGYTF.

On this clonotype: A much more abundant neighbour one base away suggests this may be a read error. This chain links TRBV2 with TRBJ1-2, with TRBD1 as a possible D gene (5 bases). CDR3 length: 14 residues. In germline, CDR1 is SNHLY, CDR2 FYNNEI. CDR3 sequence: CASREGRGSEGYTF. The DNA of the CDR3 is TGTGCCAGCAGGGAAGGTCGGGGGTCAGAGGGCTACACCTTC.

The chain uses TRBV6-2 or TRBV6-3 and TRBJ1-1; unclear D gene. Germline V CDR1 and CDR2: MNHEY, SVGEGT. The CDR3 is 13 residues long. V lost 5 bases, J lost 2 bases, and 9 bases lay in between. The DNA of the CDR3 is TGTGCCAGCAGTGCGAGAATAAACACTGAAGCTTTCTTT. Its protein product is CASSARINTEAFF.

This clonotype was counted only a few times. DNA for the CDR3: TGCAGTGCTGGACAGGGCCTCCAAGAGACCCAGTACTTC. This gives the protein CSAGQGLQETQYF. This chain joins TRBV20-1 and TRBJ2-5; 8 nucleotides align to TRBD1. V dropped 5 bases and J dropped 1; count of bases not matched to a gene: 3. The CDR3 is 13 amino acids. Germline V gene sequence: CDR1 DFQATT, CDR2 SNEGSKA (reference sequence).

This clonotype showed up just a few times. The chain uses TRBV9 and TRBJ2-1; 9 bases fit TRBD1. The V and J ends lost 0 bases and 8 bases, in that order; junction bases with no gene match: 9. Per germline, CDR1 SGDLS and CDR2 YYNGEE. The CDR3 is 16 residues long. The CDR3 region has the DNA TGTGCCAGCAGCGTAGAGGGACAGGGAGGTTGGGATGAGCAGTTCTTC. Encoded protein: CASSVEGQGGWDEQFF.

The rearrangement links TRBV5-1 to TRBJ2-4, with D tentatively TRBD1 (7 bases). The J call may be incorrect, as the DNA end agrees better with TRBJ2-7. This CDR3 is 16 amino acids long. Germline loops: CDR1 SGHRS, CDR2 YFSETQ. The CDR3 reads CASSLQTGRIGNEQYF. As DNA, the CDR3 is TGCGCCAGCAGCTTGCAGACAGGGAGGATCGGGAACGAGCAGTACTTC.

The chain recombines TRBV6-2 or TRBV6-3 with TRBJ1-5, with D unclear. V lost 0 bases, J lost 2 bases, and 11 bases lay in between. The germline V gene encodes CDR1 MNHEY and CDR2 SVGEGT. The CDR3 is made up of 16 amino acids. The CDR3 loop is CASSYSRGRGNQPQHF. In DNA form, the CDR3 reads TGTGCCAGCAGTTACTCGAGAGGACGGGGCAATCAGCCCCAGCATTTT.

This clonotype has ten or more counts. In nucleotides, the CDR3 is TGTGCCAGCAGCTACGGGGATAACTATGGCTACACCTTC. Its protein product is CASSYGDNYGYTF. This chain links TRBV11-2 with TRBJ1-2; the D is unclear. The CDR3 contains 13 residues. Looked up from germline, CDR1 is SGHAT and CDR2 is FQNNGV. Trimming removed 4 bases from V and 1 base from J, with 7 bases in between.

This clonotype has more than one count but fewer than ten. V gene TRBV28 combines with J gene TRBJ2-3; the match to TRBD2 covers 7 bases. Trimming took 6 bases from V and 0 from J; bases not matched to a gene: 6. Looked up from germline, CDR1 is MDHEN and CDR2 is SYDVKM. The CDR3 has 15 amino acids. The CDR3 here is CASRLGGVSTDTQYF. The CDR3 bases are TGTGCCAGCAGACTTGGGGGGGTAAGCACAGATACGCAGTATTTT.

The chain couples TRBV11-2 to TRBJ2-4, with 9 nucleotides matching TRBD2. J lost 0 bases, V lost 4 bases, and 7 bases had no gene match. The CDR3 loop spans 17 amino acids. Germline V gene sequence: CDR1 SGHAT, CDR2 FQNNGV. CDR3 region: CASSWSGGTLAKNIQYF. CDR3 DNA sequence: TGTGCCAGCAGCTGGAGCGGGGGGACTCTAGCCAAAAACATTCAGTACTTC.

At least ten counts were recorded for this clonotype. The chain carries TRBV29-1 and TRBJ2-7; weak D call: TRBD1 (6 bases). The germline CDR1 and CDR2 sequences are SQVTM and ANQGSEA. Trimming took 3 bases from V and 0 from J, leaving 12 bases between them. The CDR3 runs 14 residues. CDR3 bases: TGCAGCGTTGACGGGGACACCGCCTCCTACGAGCAGTACTTC. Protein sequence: CSVDGDTASYEQYF.

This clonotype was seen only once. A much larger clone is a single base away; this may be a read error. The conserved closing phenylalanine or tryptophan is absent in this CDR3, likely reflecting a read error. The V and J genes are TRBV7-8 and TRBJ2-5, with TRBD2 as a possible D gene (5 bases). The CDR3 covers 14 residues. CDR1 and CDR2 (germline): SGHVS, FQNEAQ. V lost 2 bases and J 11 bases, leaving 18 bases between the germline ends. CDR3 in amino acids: CASSLPTRLEEQYV. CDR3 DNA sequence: TGTGCCAGCAGCTTACCTACCAGGTTGGAGGAGCAGTACGTC.

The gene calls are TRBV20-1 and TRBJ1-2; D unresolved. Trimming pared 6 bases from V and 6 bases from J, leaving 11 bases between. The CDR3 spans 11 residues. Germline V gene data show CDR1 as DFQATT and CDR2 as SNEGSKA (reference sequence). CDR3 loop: CSANHNNGYTF. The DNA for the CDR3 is TGCAGTGCGAACCACAACAATGGCTACACCTTC.

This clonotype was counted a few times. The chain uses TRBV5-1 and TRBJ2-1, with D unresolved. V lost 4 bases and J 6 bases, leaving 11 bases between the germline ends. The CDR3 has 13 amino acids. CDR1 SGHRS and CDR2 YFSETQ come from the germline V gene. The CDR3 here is CASSPFTANEQFF. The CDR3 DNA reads TGCGCCAGCAGCCCTTTTACTGCCAATGAGCAGTTCTTC. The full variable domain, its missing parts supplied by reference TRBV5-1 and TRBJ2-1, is KAGVTQTPRYLIKTRGQQVTLSCSPISGHRSVSWYQQTPGQGLQFLFEYFSETQRNKGNFPGRFSGRQFSNSRSEMNVSTLELGDSALYLCASSPFTANEQFFGPGTRLTVL.

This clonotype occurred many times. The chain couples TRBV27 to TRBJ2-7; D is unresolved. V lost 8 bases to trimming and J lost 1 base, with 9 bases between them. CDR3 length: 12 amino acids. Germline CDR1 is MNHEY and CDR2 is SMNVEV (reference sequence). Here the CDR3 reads CASASHSYEQYF. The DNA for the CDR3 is TGTGCCAGCGCTTCCCATTCCTACGAGCAGTACTTC.

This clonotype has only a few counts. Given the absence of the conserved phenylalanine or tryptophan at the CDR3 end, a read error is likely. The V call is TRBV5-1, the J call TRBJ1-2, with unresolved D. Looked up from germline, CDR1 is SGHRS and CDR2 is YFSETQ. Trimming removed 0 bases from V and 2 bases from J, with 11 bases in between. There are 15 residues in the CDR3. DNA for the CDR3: TGCGCCAGCAGCTTGGCCTCGGTTCTGAACTATGGCTACACCGTC. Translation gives CASSLASVLNYGYTV.

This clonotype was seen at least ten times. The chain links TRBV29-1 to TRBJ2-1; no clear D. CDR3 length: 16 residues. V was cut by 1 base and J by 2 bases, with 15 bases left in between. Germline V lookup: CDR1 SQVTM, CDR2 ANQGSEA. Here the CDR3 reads CSVEASETAPYNEQFF. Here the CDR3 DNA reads TGCAGCGTTGAAGCGTCGGAGACGGCACCCTACAATGAGCAGTTCTTC.

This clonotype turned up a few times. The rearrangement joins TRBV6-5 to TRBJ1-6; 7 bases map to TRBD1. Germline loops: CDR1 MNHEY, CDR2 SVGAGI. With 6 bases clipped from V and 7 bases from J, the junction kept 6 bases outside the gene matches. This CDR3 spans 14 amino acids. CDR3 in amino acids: CASRAGTENSPLHF. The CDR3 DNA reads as TGTGCCAGCAGAGCCGGGACAGAAAATTCACCCCTCCACTTT.

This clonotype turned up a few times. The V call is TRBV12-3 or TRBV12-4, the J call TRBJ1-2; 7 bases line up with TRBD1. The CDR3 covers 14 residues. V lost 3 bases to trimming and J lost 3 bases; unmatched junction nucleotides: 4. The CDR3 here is CASSFPRGDYGYTF. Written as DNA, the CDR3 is TGTGCCAGCAGTTTCCCCAGGGGGGACTATGGCTACACCTTC.

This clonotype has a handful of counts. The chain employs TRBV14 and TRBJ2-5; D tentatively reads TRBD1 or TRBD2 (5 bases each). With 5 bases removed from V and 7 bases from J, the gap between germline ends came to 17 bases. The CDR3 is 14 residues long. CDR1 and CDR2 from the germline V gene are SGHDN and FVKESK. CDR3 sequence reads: CASSFGTRGGTQYF. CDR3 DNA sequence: TGTGCCAGCAGCTTCGGGACGCGTGGAGGGACCCAGTACTTC.

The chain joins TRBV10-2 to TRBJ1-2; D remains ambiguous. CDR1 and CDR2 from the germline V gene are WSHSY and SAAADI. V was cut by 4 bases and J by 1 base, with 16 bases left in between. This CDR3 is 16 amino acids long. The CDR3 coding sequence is TGCGCCAGCAGTGTGTCCCAGACAAACTATAACTATGGCTACACCTTC. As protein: CASSVSQTNYNYGYTF.

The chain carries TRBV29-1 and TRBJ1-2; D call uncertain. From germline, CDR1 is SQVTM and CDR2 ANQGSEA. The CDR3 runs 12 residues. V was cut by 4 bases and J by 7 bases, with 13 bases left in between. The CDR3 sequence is CSVVRQHSGYTF. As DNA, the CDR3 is TGCAGCGTTGTGCGGCAGCACTCTGGCTACACCTTC.

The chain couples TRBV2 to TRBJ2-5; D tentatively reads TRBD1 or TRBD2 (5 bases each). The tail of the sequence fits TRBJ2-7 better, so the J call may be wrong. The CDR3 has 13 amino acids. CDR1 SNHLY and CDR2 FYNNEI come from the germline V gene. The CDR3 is CASIAGAFYEQYF. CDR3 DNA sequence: TGTGCCAGCATCGCCGGGGCTTTCTACGAGCAGTACTTC.

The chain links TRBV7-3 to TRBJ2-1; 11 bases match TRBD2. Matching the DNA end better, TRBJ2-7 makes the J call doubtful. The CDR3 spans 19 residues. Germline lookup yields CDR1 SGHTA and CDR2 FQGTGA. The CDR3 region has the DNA TGTGCCAGCAGCTCCTGGGGACTAGCGGTCGGAAAACCTTACAATGAGCAGTACTTC. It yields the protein CASSSWGLAVGKPYNEQYF.

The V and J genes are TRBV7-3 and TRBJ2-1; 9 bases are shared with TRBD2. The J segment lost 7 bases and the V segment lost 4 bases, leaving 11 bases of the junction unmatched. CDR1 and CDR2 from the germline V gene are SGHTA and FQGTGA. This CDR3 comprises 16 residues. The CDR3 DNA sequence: TGTGCCAGCAGCTCGGTCGGACTAGCGCACAAGAATGAGCAGTTCTTC. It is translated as CASSSVGLAHKNEQFF.

CDR3 sequence reads: CASSLQQGRTEAFF. The CDR3 DNA reads TGTGCCAGCAGCCTCCAACAGGGGCGAACTGAAGCTTTCTTT. The chain joins TRBV7-2 to TRBJ1-1; 7 bases align to TRBD1. Per the germline V gene, CDR1 is SGHTA and CDR2 is FQGNSA. V shed 5 bases and J 5 bases; nucleotides not matched to a gene: 8. The CDR3 spans 14 residues.

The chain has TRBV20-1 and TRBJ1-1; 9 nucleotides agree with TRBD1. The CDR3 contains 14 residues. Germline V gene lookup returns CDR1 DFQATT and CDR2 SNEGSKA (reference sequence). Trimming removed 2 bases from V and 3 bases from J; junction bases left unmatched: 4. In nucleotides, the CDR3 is TGCAGTGCTAGATCGGGACAGGGATACACTGAAGCTTTCTTT. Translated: CSARSGQGYTEAFF.

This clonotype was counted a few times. The CDR3 nucleotides are TGCAGTGCTAGGATAGAAGGGGGCGTCGGTGGCTACACCTTC. This sequence encodes CSARIEGGVGGYTF. The chain combines TRBV20-1 with TRBJ1-2; TRBD1 aligns across 7 bases. This CDR3 spans 14 amino acids. V gave up 3 bases and J gave up 7 bases; unmatched junction bases: 11. Per germline, CDR1 DFQATT and CDR2 SNEGSKA (reference sequence).

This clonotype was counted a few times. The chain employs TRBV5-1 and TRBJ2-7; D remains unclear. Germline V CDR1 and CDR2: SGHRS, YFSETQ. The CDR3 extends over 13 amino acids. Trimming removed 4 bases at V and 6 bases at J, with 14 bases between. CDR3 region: CASSPSSFREQYF. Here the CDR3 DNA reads TGCGCCAGCAGCCCCTCTAGTTTCCGCGAGCAGTACTTC.

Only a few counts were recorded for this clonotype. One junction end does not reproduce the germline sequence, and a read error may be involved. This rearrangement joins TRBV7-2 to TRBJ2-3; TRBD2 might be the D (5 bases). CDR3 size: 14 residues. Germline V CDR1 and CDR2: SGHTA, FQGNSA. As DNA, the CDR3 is TGTGCCGGCAGCTTAGGTCGGGGAACAGATACGCAGTATTTT. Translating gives CAGSLGRGTDTQYF.